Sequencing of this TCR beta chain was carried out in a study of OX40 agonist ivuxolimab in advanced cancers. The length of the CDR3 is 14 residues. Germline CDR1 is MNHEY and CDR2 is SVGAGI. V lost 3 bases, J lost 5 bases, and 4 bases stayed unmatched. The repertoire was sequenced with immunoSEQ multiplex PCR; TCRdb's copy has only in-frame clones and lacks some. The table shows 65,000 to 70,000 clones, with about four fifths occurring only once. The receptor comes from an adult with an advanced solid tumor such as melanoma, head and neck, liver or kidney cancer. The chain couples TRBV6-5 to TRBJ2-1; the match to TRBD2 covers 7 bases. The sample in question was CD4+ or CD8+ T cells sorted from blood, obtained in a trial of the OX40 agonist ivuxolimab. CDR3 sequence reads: CASSYWGGDNEQFF. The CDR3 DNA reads TGTGCCAGCAGTTATTGGGGGGGGGACAATGAGCAGTTCTTC.